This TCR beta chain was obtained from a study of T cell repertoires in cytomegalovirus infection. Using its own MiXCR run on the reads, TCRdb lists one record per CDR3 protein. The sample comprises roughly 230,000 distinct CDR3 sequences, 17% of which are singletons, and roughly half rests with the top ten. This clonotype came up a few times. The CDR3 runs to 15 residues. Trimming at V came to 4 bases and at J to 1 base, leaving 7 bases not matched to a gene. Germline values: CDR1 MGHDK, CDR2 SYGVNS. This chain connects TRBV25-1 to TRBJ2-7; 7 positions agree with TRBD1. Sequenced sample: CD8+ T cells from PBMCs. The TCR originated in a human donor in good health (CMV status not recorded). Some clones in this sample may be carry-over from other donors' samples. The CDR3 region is CASSARTGTSYEQYF. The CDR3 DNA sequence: TGTGCCAGCAGTGCCCGGACAGGTACGTCCTACGAGCAGTACTTC.